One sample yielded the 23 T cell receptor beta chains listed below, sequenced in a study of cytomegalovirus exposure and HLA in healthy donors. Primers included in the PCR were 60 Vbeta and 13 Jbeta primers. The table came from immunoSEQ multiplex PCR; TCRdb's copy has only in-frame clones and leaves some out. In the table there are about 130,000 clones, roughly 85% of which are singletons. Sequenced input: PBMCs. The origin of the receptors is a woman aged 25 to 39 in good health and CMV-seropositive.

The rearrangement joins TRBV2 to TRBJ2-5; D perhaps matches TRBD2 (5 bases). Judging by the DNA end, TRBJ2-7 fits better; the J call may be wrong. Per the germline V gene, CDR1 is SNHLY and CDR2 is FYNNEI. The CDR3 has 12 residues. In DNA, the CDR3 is TGTGCCAGCAGTCGGACTGTATACGAGCAGTACTTC. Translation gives CASSRTVYEQYF.

CDR3 residues: CASKAGLLGEQYF. The DNA of the CDR3 is TGTGCCAGCAAAGCGGGACTCCTGGGCGAGCAGTACTTC. V is TRBV27 and J is TRBJ2-7; 7 nucleotides match TRBD2. The CDR3 runs 13 residues. Trimming at V came to 7 bases and at J to 6 bases, leaving 9 bases not matched to a gene. The germline gives CDR1 MNHEY, CDR2 SMNVEV (reference sequence).

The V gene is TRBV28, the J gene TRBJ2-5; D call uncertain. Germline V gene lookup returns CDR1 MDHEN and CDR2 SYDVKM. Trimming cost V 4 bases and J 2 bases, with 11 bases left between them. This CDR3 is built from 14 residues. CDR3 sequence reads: CASSYYRVQETQYF. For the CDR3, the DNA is TGTGCCAGCAGTTATTACCGGGTTCAAGAGACCCAGTACTTC.

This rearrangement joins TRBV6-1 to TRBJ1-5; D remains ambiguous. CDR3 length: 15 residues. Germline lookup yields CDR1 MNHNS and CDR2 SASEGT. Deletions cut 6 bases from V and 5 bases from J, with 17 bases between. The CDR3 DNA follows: TGTGCCAGCAGACGAAGAGAGGGAATGGATCAGCCCCAGCATTTT. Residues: CASRRREGMDQPQHF.

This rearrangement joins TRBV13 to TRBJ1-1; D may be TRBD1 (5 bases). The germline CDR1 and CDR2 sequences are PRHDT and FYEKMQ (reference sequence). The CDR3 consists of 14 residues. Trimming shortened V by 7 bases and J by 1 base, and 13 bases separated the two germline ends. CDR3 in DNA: TGTGCCAGCAAAATACCCGGGGGGAACACTGAAGCTTTCTTT. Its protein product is CASKIPGGNTEAFF.

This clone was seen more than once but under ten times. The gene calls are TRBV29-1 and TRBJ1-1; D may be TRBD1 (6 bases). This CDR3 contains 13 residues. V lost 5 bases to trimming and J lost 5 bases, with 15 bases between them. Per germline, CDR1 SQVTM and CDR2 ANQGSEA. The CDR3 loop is CSVTATGNTEAFF. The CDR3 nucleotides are TGCAGCGTTACCGCGACAGGTAATACTGAAGCTTTCTTT.

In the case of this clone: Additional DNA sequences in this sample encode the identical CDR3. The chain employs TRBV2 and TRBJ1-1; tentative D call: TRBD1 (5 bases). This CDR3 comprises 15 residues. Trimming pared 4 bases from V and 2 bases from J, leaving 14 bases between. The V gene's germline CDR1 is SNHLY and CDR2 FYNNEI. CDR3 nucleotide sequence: TGTGCCAGCAGTGCAGACAGTGTTCCTAACACTGAAGCTTTCTTT. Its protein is CASSADSVPNTEAFF.

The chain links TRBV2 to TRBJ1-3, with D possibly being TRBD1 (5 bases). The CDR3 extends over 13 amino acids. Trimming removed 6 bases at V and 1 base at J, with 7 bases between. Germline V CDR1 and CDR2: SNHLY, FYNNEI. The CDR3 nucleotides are TGTGCCAGCAGGACAGATTCTGGAAACACCATATATTTT. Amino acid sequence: CASRTDSGNTIYF. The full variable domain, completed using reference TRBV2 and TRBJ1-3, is EPEVTQTPSHQVTQMGQEVILRCVPISNHLYFYWYRQILGQKVEFLVSFYNNEISEKSEIFDDQFSVERPDGSNFTLKIRSTKLEDSAMYFCASRTDSGNTIYFGEGSWLTVV.

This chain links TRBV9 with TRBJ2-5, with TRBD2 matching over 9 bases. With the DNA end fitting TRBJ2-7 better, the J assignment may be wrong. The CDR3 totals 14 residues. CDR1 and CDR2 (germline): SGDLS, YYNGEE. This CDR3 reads CASSVDQRGVEQYF. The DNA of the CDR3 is TGTGCCAGCAGCGTAGACCAGCGGGGGGTCGAGCAGTACTTC.

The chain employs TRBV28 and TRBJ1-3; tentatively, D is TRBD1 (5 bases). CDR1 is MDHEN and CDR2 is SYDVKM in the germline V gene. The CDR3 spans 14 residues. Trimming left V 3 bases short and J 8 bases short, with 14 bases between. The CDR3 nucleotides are TGTGCCAGCAGTTTTGGGGGGGTCGGTCACACCATATATTTT. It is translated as CASSFGGVGHTIYF.

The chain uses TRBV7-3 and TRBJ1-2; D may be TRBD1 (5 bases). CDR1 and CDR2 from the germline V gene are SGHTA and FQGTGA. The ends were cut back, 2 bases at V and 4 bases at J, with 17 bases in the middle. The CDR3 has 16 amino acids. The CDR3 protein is CASSLGGADHSYGYTF. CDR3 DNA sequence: TGTGCCAGCAGCTTAGGTGGGGCAGACCATAGCTATGGCTACACCTTC.

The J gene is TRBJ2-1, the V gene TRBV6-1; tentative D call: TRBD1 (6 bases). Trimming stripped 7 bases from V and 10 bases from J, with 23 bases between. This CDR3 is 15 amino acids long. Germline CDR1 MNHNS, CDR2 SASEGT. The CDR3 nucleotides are TGTGCCAGCAAGAGGACCGGCCAGGGGCCCCTAGAGCAGTTCTTC. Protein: CASKRTGQGPLEQFF.

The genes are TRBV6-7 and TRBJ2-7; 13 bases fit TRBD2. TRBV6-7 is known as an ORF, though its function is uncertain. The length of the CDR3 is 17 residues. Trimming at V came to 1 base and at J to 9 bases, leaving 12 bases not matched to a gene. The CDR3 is CASSYFGRGLAGRGQYF. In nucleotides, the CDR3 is TGTGCCAGCAGTTACTTCGGGAGGGGACTAGCGGGGCGGGGGCAGTACTTC.

CDR3 nucleotide sequence: TGTGCCAGCAGCTTGGGTGGGACAGCCTATACTGAAGCTTTCTTT. Amino acids: CASSLGGTAYTEAFF. This rearrangement joins TRBV5-8 to TRBJ1-1, with TRBD1 identical over 7 bases. CDR3 size: 15 residues. Germline-derived CDR1 and CDR2 are SGHTS and YDEGEE. V shed 0 bases, J shed 5 bases, and the junction held 7 bases outside the gene matches.

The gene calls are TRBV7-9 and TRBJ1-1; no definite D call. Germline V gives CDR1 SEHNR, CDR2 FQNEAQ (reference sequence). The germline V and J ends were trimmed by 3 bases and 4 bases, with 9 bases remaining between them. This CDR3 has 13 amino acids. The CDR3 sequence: CASSLSGGTEAFF. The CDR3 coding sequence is TGTGCCAGCAGCTTGTCCGGCGGCACTGAAGCTTTCTTT. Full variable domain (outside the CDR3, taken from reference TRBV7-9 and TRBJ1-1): DTGVSQNPRHKITKRGQNVTFRCDPISEHNRLYWYRQTLGQGPEFLTYFQNEAQLEKSRLLSDRFSAERPKGSFSTLEIQRTEQGDSAMYLCASSLSGGTEAFFGQGTRLTVV.

CDR3 region: CASSLMSGSYEQYF. CDR3 sequence (DNA): TGTGCCAGCAGCTTAATGAGTGGCTCCTACGAGCAGTACTTC. The chain is built from TRBV7-9 and TRBJ2-7; unclear D gene. Germline CDR1 and CDR2: SEHNR and FQNEAQ (reference sequence). Trimming cost V 2 bases and J 0 bases, with 8 bases left between them. The CDR3 runs 14 residues.

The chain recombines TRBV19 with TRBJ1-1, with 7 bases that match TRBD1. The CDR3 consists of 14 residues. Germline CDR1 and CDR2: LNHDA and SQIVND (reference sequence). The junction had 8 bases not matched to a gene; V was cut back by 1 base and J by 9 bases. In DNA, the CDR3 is TGTGCCAGTAGTATAGGCCCGGGGGACAGACAAGCTTTCTTT. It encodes CASSIGPGDRQAFF. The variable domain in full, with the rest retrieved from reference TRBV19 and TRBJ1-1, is DGGITQSPKYLFRKEGQNVTLSCEQNLNHDAMYWYRQDPGQGLRLIYYSQIVNDFQKGDIAEGYSVSREKKESFPLTVTSAQKNPTAFYLCASSIGPGDRQAFFGQGTRLTVV.

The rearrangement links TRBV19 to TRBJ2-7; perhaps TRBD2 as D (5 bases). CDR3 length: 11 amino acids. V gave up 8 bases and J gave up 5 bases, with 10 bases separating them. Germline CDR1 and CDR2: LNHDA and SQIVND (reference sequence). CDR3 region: CASGWGDEQYF. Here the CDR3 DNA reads TGTGCCAGTGGATGGGGAGACGAGCAGTACTTC.

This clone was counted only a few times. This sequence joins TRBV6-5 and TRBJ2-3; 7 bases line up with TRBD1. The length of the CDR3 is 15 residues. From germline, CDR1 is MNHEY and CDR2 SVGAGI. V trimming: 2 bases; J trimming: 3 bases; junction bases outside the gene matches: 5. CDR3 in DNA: TGTGCCAGCAGTTACGAAAGGGGGCGAACAGATACGCAGTATTTT. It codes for CASSYERGRTDTQYF.

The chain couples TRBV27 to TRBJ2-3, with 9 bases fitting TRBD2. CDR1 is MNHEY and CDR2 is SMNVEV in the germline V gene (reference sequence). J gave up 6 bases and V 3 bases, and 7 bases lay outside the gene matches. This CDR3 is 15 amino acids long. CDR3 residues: CASSLGRGGADTQYF. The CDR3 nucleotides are TGTGCCAGCAGTTTGGGACGCGGGGGGGCGGATACGCAGTATTTT.

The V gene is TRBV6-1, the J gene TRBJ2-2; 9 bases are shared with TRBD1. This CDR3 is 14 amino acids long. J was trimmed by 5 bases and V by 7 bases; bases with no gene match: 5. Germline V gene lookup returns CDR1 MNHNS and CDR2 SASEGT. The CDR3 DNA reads TGTGCCAGCACCGACAGGGGGATGACCGGGGAGCTGTTTTTT. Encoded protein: CASTDRGMTGELFF.

CDR3 protein: CASSGTASNYGYTF. The CDR3 bases are TGTGCCAGCAGTGGGACAGCCTCTAACTATGGCTACACCTTC. V is TRBV6-5 and J is TRBJ1-2; 7 nucleotides align to TRBD1. Germline loops: CDR1 MNHEY, CDR2 SVGAGI. J lost 0 bases, V lost 5 bases, and 3 bases had no gene match. The CDR3 has 14 amino acids.

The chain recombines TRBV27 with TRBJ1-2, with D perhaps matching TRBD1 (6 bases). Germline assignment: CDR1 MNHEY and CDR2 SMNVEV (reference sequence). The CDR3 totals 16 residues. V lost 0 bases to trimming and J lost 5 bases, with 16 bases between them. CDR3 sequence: CASSLSGQTSTYGYTF. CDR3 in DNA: TGTGCCAGCAGTTTATCAGGACAGACCTCCACATATGGCTACACCTTC.